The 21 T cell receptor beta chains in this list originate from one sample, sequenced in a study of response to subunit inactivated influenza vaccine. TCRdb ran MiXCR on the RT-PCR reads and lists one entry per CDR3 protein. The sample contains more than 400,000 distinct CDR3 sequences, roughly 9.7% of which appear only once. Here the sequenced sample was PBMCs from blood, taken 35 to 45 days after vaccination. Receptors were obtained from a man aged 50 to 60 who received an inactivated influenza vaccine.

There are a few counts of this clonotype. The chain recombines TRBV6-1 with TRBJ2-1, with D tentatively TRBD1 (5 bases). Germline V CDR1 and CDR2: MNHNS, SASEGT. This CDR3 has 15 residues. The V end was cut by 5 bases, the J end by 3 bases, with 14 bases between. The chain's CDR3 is CASSKDTNYYNEQFF. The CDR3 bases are TGTGCCAGCAGTAAGGACACAAACTACTACAATGAGCAGTTCTTC.

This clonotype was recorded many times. The CDR3 bases are TGCAGTGCTAGAGTGGACAGTAGCTCCTACGAGCAGTACTTC. Encoded protein: CSARVDSSSYEQYF. The chain joins TRBV20-1 to TRBJ2-7; D is possibly TRBD1 (6 bases). This CDR3 spans 14 amino acids. The V end was cut by 1 base, the J end by 0 bases, with 10 bases between. Germline CDR1 is DFQATT and CDR2 is SNEGSKA (reference sequence).

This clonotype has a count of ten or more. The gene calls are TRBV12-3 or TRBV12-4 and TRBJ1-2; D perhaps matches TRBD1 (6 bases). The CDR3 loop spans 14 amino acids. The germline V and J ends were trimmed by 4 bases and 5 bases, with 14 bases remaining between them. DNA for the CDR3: TGTGCCAGCAGTTCCTCCACAGGGCTATATGGCTACACCTTC. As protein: CASSSSTGLYGYTF.

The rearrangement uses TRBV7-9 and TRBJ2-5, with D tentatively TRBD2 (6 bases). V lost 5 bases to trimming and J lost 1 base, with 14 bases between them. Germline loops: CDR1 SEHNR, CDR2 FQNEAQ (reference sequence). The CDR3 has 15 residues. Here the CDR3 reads CASSTVGGLQETQYF. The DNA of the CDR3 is TGTGCCAGCAGCACCGTCGGGGGACTCCAAGAGACCCAGTACTTC.

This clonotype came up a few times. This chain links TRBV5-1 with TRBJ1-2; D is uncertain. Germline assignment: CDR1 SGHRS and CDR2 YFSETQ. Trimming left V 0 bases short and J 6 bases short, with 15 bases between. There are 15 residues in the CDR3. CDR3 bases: TGCGCCAGCAGCTTGGCTCTCCCGGATGTAAATGGCTACACCTTC. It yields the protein CASSLALPDVNGYTF.

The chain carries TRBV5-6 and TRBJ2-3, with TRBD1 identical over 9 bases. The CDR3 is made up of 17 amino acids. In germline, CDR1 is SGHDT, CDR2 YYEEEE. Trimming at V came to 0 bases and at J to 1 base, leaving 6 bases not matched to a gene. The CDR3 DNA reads TGTGCCAGCAGCTTGGCCGGGACAGGGAGTGGCACAGATACGCAGTATTTT. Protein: CASSLAGTGSGTDTQYF.

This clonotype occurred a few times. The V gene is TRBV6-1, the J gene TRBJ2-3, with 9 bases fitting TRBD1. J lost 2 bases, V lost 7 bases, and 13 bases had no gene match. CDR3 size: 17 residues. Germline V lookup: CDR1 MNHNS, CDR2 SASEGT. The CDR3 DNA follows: TGTGCCAGCATCCCAGACCCACAGGGGGCCCTCACAGATACGCAGTATTTT. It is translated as CASIPDPQGALTDTQYF.

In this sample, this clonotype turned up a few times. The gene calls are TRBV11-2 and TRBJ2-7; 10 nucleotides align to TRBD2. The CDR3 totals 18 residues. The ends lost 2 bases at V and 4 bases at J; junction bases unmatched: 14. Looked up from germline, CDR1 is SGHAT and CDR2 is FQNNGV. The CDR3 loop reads CASSLYPMASGSPYEQYF. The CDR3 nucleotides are TGTGCCAGCAGCTTATACCCAATGGCTAGCGGGAGTCCTTACGAGCAGTACTTC.

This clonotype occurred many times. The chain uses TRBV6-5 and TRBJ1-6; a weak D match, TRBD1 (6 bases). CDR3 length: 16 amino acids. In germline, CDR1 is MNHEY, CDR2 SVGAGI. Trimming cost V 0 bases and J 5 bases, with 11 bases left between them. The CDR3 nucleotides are TGTGCCAGCAGTTACTCGTCGGGGGCCCATAATTCACCCCTCCACTTT. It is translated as CASSYSSGAHNSPLHF.

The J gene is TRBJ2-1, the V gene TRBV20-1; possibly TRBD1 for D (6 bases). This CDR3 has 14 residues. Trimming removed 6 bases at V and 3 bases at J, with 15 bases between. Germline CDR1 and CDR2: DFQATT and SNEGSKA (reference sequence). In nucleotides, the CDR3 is TGCAGTGCCCTCCGGGACACATACTACAATGAGCAGTTCTTC. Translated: CSALRDTYYNEQFF.

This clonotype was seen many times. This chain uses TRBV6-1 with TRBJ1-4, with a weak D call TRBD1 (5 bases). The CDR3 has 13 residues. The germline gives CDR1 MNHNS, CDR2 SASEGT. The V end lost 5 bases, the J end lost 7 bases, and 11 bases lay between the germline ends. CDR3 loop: CASSLRVGEKLFF. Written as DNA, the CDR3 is TGTGCCAGCAGTCTCAGGGTGGGTGAAAAACTGTTTTTT.

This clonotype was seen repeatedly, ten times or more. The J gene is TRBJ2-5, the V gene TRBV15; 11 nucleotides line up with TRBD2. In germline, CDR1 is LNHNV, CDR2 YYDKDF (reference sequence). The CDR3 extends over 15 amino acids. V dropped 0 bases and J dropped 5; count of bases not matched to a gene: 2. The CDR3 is CATSRDPSGRETQYF. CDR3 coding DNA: TGTGCCACCAGCAGAGATCCTAGCGGGAGGGAGACCCAGTACTTC.

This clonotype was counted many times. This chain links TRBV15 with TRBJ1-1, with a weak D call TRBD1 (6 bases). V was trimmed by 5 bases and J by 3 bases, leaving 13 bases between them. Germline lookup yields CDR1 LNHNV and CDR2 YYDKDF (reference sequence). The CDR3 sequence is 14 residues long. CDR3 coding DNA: TGTGCCACCAGCTCTTGGCAGGGGCACACTGAAGCTTTCTTT. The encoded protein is CATSSWQGHTEAFF.

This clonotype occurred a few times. The CDR3 is CAIGGGRTLDGELFF. DNA for the CDR3: TGTGCCATCGGAGGCGGGAGGACCCTAGACGGGGAGCTGTTTTTT. The rearrangement uses TRBV10-3 and TRBJ2-2, with 8 nucleotides matching TRBD2. V lost 8 bases to trimming and J lost 7 bases; unmatched junction nucleotides: 12. Germline V gene sequence: CDR1 ENHRY, CDR2 SYGVKD. There are 15 residues in the CDR3.

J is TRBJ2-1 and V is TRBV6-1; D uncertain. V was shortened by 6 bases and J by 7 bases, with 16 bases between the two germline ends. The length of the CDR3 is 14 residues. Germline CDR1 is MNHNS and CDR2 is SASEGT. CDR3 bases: TGTGCCAGCAGACCGGCACTATCTGGGAATGAGCAGTTCTTC. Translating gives CASRPALSGNEQFF.

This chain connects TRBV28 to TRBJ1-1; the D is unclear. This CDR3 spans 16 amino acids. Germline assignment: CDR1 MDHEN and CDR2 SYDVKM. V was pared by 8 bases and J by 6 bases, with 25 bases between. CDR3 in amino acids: CASDTHYLAASPEAFF. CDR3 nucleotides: TGTGCCAGCGATACCCATTACCTAGCGGCGTCCCCTGAAGCTTTCTTT.

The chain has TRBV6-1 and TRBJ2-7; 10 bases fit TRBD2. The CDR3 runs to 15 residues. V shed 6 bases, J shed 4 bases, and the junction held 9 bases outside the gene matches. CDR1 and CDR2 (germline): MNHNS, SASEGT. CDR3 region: CASRSSSGGQYEQYF. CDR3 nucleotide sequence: TGTGCCAGCAGGTCTTCTAGCGGGGGACAGTACGAGCAGTACTTC.

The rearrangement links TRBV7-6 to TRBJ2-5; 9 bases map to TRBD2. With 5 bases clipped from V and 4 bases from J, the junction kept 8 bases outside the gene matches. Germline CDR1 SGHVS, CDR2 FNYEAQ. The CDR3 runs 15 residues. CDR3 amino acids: CASSPQREVRETQYF. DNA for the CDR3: TGTGCCAGCAGCCCCCAGCGGGAGGTGCGAGAGACCCAGTACTTC.

DNA for the CDR3: TGTGCCACCAGAGGGACTAGCGGGAGTAATGAGCAGTTCTTC. Amino acid sequence: CATRGTSGSNEQFF. The rearrangement joins TRBV24-1 to TRBJ2-1; TRBD2 aligns across 14 bases. Germline values: CDR1 KGHDR, CDR2 SFDVKD. The CDR3 covers 14 residues. Trimming at V came to 7 bases and at J to 7 bases, leaving 2 bases not matched to a gene.

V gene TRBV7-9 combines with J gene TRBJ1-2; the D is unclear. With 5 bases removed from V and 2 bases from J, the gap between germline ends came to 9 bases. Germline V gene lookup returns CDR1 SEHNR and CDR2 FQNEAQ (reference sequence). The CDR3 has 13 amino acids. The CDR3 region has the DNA TGTGCCAGCAGCCCGATGGTCAACTATGGCTACACCTTC. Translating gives CASSPMVNYGYTF.

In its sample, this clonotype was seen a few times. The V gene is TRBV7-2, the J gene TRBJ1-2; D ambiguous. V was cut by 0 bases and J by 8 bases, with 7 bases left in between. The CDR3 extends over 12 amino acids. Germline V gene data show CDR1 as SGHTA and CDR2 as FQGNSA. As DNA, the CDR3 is TGTGCCAGCAGCTTAGCGCGGCAAGGCTACACCTTC. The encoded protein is CASSLARQGYTF.